The T cell receptor (beta chain) under discussion was sequenced for a study of beta chain features in type 1 diabetes. About the research overall: On cell yields, gender and age, patients and healthy donors were similar. Findings and caveats of the study: Whatever favoring of shorter templates PCR might show would apply equally to patients and controls. In all four CD4+ subsets, TCRB CDR3 length was significantly, moderately reduced in type 1 diabetes. cDNA sequencing could over-represent cells with high TCR expression.

TCRB transcripts that were expressed got sequenced, as all of the isolated RNA had been reverse transcribed. The repertoire was sequenced with immunoSEQ multiplex PCR; TCRdb's copy has only in-frame clones and lacks some. Of 600,000 to 650,000 clones in the sample, about 16% were seen once. Comments on this clone: Its specificity is not known.

Germline CDR1 reads SEHNR; CDR2 reads FQNEAQ (reference sequence). V was pared by 1 base and J by 14 bases, with 9 bases of the junction left unmatched. The CDR3 loop spans 13 amino acids. The clonotype comes from a man aged 18 to 30 in good health. Sequenced input: naive CD4+ T cells from blood. This chain connects TRBV7-9 to TRBJ1-2; 8 bases match TRBD1. The CDR3 DNA sequence: TGTGCCAGCAGCTTAGGAGGACAGGGACGTGGGACCTTC. This gives the protein CASSLGGQGRGTF.